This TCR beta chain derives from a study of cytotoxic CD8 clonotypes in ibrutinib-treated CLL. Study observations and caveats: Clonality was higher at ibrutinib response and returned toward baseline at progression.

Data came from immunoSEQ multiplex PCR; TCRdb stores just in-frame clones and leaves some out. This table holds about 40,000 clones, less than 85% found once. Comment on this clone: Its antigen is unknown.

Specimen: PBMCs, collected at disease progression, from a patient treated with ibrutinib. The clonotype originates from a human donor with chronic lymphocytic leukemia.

This CDR3 reads CASSLGLSGDNEKLFF. Here the CDR3 DNA reads TGTGCCAGCAGCCTCGGCTTGTCGGGGGATAATGAAAAACTGTTTTTT. This sequence joins TRBV7-6 and TRBJ1-4, with D possibly matching TRBD1 (5 bases). The V gene lost 5 bases and the J gene lost 4 bases, with 17 bases spanning the gap. Germline values: CDR1 SGHVS, CDR2 FNYEAQ. The CDR3 extends over 16 amino acids.